These T cell receptor beta chains were read from a single sample in a study of blood T cell repertoires in COVID-19. Measured with immunoSEQ multiplex PCR; TCRdb has only the in-frame clones, and not every one. Of approximately 50,000 clones in the sample, 85% to 90% are singletons; the top ten hold 3% to 4.5%. Sequenced: peripheral blood. The source of these receptors is a man between 45 and 60 years old with acute or convalescent COVID-19. Both conserved end residues are part of each CDR3. Each record gives: D gene, clone size, J gene, V gene, CDR3 DNA, CDR3 protein. D genes are given only for firm matches. Clone size is shown for a subset of rows, as once, few, many or a class of expanded clone.

TRBD2,-,TRBJ2-2,TRBV4-2,TGTGCCAGCAGCCTACTAGCGGGGGTGAACACCGGGGAGCTGTTTTTT,CASSLLAGVNTGELFF
-,-,TRBJ1-4,TRBV29-1,TGCAGCGTTTCTCGGGGATCTAATGAAAAACTGTTTTTT,CSVSRGSNEKLFF
TRBD2,-,TRBJ2-5,TRBV7-9,TGTGCCAGCAGCCGGGGGAGGGCGCCCCCTTACCAAGAGACCCAGTACTTC,CASSRGRAPPYQETQYF
-,-,TRBJ1-5,TRBV5-5,TGTGCCAGCAGTTCCGGGACATCAAATCAGCCCCAGCATTTT,CASSSGTSNQPQHF
-,-,TRBJ2-5,TRBV5-6,TGTGCCAGCAGCACTCCTACAGGGCTCCAAGAGACCCAGTACTTC,CASSTPTGLQETQYF
TRBD2,-,TRBJ2-2,TRBV14,TGTGCCAGCAGTCGCACTAGCGGGGCGAACACCGGGGAGCTGTTTTTT,CASSRTSGANTGELFF
-,-,TRBJ1-1,TRBV7-9,TGTGCCAGCAGGGACAGCGGAGGAAAGGAAAACACTGAAGCTTTCTTT,CASRDSGGKENTEAFF
TRBD2,-,TRBJ2-3,TRBV3-1/TRBV3-2,TGTGCCAGCACGGAGCGGGGGGGGACAGATACGCAGTATTTT,CASTERGGTDTQYF
TRBD1,once,TRBJ1-2,TRBV10-3,TGTGCCATCAGTGAGCCCCGGACAGGGGGAGGCTACACCTTC,CAISEPRTGGGYTF
-,-,TRBJ2-2,TRBV2,TGTGCCTCTCACCAGGGGTACACCGGGGAGCTGTTTTTT,CASHQGYTGELFF
-,-,TRBJ1-2,TRBV6-5,TGTGCCAGCAGTTACTCTGAGGAGGGGTGGTTTGATGGCTACACCTTC,CASSYSEEGWFDGYTF
-,-,TRBJ1-2,TRBV3-1/TRBV3-2,TGTGCCAGCAGCCAGTCCCGGGGTGGCTACACCTTC,CASSQSRGGYTF
TRBD1,-,TRBJ1-6,TRBV4-2,TGTGCCAGCAGCCCTTTCGGGACAGGGGATTCACCCCTCCACTTT,CASSPFGTGDSPLHF
TRBD2,-,TRBJ2-7,TRBV6-5,TGTGCCAGCAGACCCCTCGGGACGGGGGGGGAGCAGTACTTC,CASRPLGTGGEQYF
-,-,TRBJ1-1,TRBV7-2,TGTGCCAGCAGCTTTCGGGGTCCCGGCGGCACTGAAGCTTTCTTT,CASSFRGPGGTEAFF
TRBD2,-,TRBJ2-2,TRBV5-6,TGTGCCAGCAGCTTTTGGGGACTACTCAACACCGGGGAGCTGTTTTTT,CASSFWGLLNTGELFF
-,once,TRBJ1-6,TRBV10-3,TGTGCCATCGGGCCAGGTAATTCACCCCTCCACTTT,CAIGPGNSPLHF
TRBD1,-,TRBJ1-1,TRBV9,TGTGCCAGCAGCGATGGGACAGGGGAAACCACTGAAGCTTTCTTT,CASSDGTGETTEAFF
-,once,TRBJ2-7,TRBV28,TGTGCCAGCAGTTTTGACAGTCCCTACGAGCAGTACTTC,CASSFDSPYEQYF
TRBD2,-,TRBJ2-2,TRBV9,TGTGCCAGCAGCGTTCTGGGTAGCGGGATGACCGGGGAGCTGTTTTTT,CASSVLGSGMTGELFF
TRBD1,-,TRBJ1-1,TRBV10-1,TGCGCCAGCACCCCCTCTGACAGGGCTGAAGCTTTCTTT,CASTPSDRAEAFF
-,-,TRBJ2-5,TRBV19,TGTGCCAGTAGTAGCCGACAGGCTATGCAAGAGACCCAGTACTTC,CASSSRQAMQETQYF
-,-,TRBJ2-2,TRBV6-5,TGTGCCAGCAGTTTCTATGTCACCGGGGAGCTGTTTTTT,CASSFYVTGELFF
-,-,TRBJ1-1,TRBV10-3,TGTGCCATCAGGCCAGGAGGAGTGAACACTGAAGCTTTCTTT,CAIRPGGVNTEAFF
TRBD2,-,TRBJ2-5,TRBV3-1/TRBV3-2,TGTGCCAGCAGCCAATCGACTAGCGGGGGAGAGACCCAGTACTTC,CASSQSTSGGETQYF
-,-,TRBJ2-5,TRBV10-1,TGCGCCAGCAGTGAGGCCCGCCTGAGGGAGACCCAGTACTTC,CASSEARLRETQYF
TRBD2,few,TRBJ2-3,TRBV14,TGTGCCAGCAGCCAATATACTAGCGGGGGGTTGTATACGCAGTATTTT,CASSQYTSGGLYTQYF
TRBD1,-,TRBJ1-6,TRBV25-1,TGTGCCAGCACATCGGAGCGGACAGGGATTGTCGCAAATTCACCCCTCCACTTT,CASTSERTGIVANSPLHF
-,-,TRBJ1-3,TRBV3-1/TRBV3-2,TGTGCCAGCAGCCTCCTACTCTCTGGAAACACCATATATTTT,CASSLLLSGNTIYF
TRBD1,-,TRBJ2-2,TRBV11-2,TGTGCCAGCAGCCGTCAAGGACAGGGCGCCACCGGGGAGCTGTTTTTT,CASSRQGQGATGELFF
TRBD1,-,TRBJ2-2,TRBV14,TGTGCCAGCAGCCGACGACGGGGACAGGGGGAGCTGTTTTTT,CASSRRRGQGELFF
-,-,TRBJ1-5,TRBV4-1,TGCGCCAGCAGCCAAACCTCTACAGGGTGGGGTAGCAATCAGCCCCAGCATTTT,CASSQTSTGWGSNQPQHF
-,-,TRBJ2-5,TRBV28,TGTGCCAGCACAGGAAAAGAGACCCAGTACTTC,CASTGKETQYF
TRBD1,few,TRBJ2-2,TRBV5-4,TGTGCCAGCAGTACTCGAATCCGGGACAGGGTTGAAATCGGGGAGCTGTTTTTT,CASSTRIRDRVEIGELFF
TRBD1,-,TRBJ2-7,TRBV6-2/TRBV6-3,TGTGCCAGCAGTTACGCGCTGGACAGGAGCTCCTACGAGCAGTACTTC,CASSYALDRSSYEQYF